One and the same sample provided the 11 T cell receptor beta chains below, sequenced in a study of identical twins. Each CDR3 protein is one row after TCRdb ran MiXCR on the 5' RACE reads. The sample gives some 1,700,000 distinct CDR3 sequences, about 31% of which show up once; about 0.27% is in the top ten. The sample was cord blood. Receptors originate from a newborn girl in good health.

This clonotype was found a few times. The chain uses TRBV11-2 and TRBJ2-2; D unresolved. The V end lost 7 bases, the J end lost 0 bases, and 6 bases lay between the germline ends. This CDR3 region has 13 residues. The germline V gene has CDR1 SGHAT and CDR2 FQNNGV. The CDR3 loop reads CASITPNTGELFF. CDR3 sequence (DNA): TGTGCCAGCATCACTCCGAACACCGGGGAGCTGTTTTTT.

This clonotype was detected a few times. J is TRBJ2-3 and V is TRBV2; D gene unclear. V shed 4 bases and J shed 6 bases, with 14 bases lying between them. The CDR3 contains 14 residues. Germline lookup yields CDR1 SNHLY and CDR2 FYNNEI. The CDR3 spells CASSVLVYADTQYF. The CDR3 DNA sequence: TGTGCCAGCAGTGTGCTTGTGTACGCGGATACGCAGTATTTT.

The chain links TRBV6-1 to TRBJ1-4, with TRBD1 identical over 7 bases. The CDR3 consists of 16 residues. Germline V lookup: CDR1 MNHNS, CDR2 SASEGT. V gave up 2 bases and J gave up 2 bases; unmatched junction bases: 5. As DNA, the CDR3 is TGTGCCAGCAGTGAAACCCTACAGGGGACTAATGAAAAACTGTTTTTT. It encodes CASSETLQGTNEKLFF.

This chain connects TRBV3-1 to TRBJ2-5, with D perhaps assigned TRBD1 or TRBD2 (5 bases each). The V end lost 5 bases, the J end lost 5 bases, and 15 bases lay between the germline ends. The germline CDR1 and CDR2 sequences are LGHDT and YNNKEL (reference sequence). The CDR3 is made up of 14 amino acids. CDR3 loop: CASSSPGRGETQYF. The CDR3, as DNA: TGTGCCAGCAGCTCCCCAGGGAGAGGCGAGACCCAGTACTTC.

Points on this clonotype: At one end the junction does not follow the germline gene, possibly because of a read error. The chain joins TRBV25-1 to TRBJ2-3, with D possibly being TRBD2 (7 bases). Germline V gene sequence: CDR1 MGHDK, CDR2 SYGVNS. The CDR3 consists of 17 residues. CDR3 in amino acids: CAGSDLSGGALWDTQYF. The CDR3 bases are TGTGCCGGCAGTGATCTCTCGGGGGGCGCGTTGTGGGATACGCAGTATTTT.

This clonotype was recorded at least ten times. The genes are TRBV27 and TRBJ2-7, with 8 bases fitting TRBD1. The germline V gene has CDR1 MNHEY and CDR2 SMNVEV (reference sequence). With V trimmed by 1 base and J by 3 bases, 2 bases remained unmatched. The CDR3 runs to 14 residues. CDR3 coding DNA: TGTGCCAGCAGTTTATTCACAGGGGGCTACGAGCAGTACTTC. Its protein is CASSLFTGGYEQYF.

A few counts support this clonotype. The chain combines TRBV5-1 with TRBJ2-3; D not resolved. Germline V gene sequence: CDR1 SGHRS, CDR2 YFSETQ. CDR3 length equals 16 residues. With 4 bases removed from V and 0 bases from J, the gap between germline ends came to 15 bases. The CDR3 sequence: CASSPHPHGSTDTQYF. In nucleotides, the CDR3 is TGCGCCAGCAGCCCCCACCCCCACGGGAGCACAGATACGCAGTATTTT.

Only one count was recorded for this clonotype. V usage is TRBV6-2 or TRBV6-3 and J usage is TRBJ1-6; D gene ambiguous. Trimming stripped 6 bases from V and 8 bases from J, with 20 bases between. This CDR3 has 16 residues. Germline V CDR1 and CDR2: MNHEY, SVGEGT. The chain's CDR3 is CASSPPEPLTDSPLHF. The CDR3 bases are TGTGCCAGCAGCCCACCTGAGCCCCTGACGGATTCACCCCTCCACTTT.

The V call is TRBV3-1, the J call TRBJ2-1; possibly TRBD1 for D (5 bases). The CDR3 totals 14 residues. Trimming left V 4 bases short and J 7 bases short, with 14 bases between. CDR1 is LGHDT, CDR2 YNNKEL, per germline (reference sequence). For the CDR3, the DNA is TGTGCCAGCAGCCCTGGACATCTGGGAAATGAGCAGTTCTTC. Its protein product is CASSPGHLGNEQFF.

In its sample, this clonotype was seen a few times. The chain links TRBV2 to TRBJ2-3, with D possibly matching TRBD2 (5 bases). This CDR3 has 14 amino acids. Germline-derived CDR1 and CDR2 are SNHLY and FYNNEI. Trimming stripped 8 bases from V and 0 bases from J, with 12 bases between. The CDR3 DNA is TGTGCCAGCGGGAAGAGGACTAGCACAGATACGCAGTATTTT. Encoded protein: CASGKRTSTDTQYF.

The CDR3 sequence is CASSVPPLNEKLFF. The CDR3 nucleotides read TGCGCCAGCAGTGTCCCGCCGCTTAATGAAAAACTGTTTTTT. V gene TRBV10-2 combines with J gene TRBJ1-4; D gene unclear. This CDR3 region has 14 residues. The ends were cut back, 4 bases at V and 4 bases at J, with 10 bases in the middle. The germline V gene has CDR1 WSHSY and CDR2 SAAADI.